Sequencing of this T cell receptor (beta chain) was carried out in a study of regulatory T cells in long-lasting Graves disease. Sequencing libraries for TCR beta were prepared with iRepertoire HTBI primers and Arm-PCR of CDR3 regions. TCRdb redid the calling of the multiplex PCR reads with MiXCR, one entry per CDR3 protein. The sample holds some 370,000 distinct CDR3 sequences, approximately 12% seen once. The V and J ends lost 0 bases and 4 bases respectively, with 13 bases between them. The CDR3 length is 16 residues. CDR1 MNHEY and CDR2 SMNVEV come from the germline V gene (reference sequence). Regarding time point: newly diagnosed GD, antithyroid drugs for less than 3 months. RNA from PBMCs was the source of the TCR library. Patients came from an endocrinology department in Xi'an, China. Whole-study results and caveats: TCR diversity in persistent Graves' patients was below that of newly diagnosed ones.

In this sample, this clonotype turned up many times. No antigen is known for it. This same sample was also part of a study on T cells in Graves' hyperthyroidism and ophthalmopathy. This second study says: HTBI primers were employed in a first-round RT-PCR of the TCR CDR3.

This TCR was sampled from a woman aged 18-30 years with Graves disease. This chain uses TRBV27 with TRBJ2-1; D unclear. The sequences come from peripheral blood mononuclear cells (PBMCs), collected at new diagnosis, from a patient treated with antithyroid drugs. The CDR3 region has the DNA TGTGCCAGCAGTTTATCATGGAGCCGTGGGTACAATGAGCAGTTCTTC. Protein product: CASSLSWSRGYNEQFF.